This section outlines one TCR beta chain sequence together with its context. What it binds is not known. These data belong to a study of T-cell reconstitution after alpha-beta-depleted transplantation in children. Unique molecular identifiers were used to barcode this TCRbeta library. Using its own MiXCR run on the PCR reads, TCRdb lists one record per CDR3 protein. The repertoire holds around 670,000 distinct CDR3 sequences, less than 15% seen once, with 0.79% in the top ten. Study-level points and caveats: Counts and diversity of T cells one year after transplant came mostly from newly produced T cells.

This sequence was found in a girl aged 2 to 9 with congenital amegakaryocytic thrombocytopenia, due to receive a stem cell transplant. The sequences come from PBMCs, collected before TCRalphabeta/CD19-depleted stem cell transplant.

The CDR3 DNA sequence: TGTGCCACCGGGTTAAGAGCGACAGATAGCAATCAGCCCCAGCATTTT. This sequence encodes CATGLRATDSNQPQHF. The rearrangement joins TRBV10-3 to TRBJ1-5; TRBD1 is a possible D gene (5 bases). This CDR3 is built from 16 residues. Germline values: CDR1 ENHRY, CDR2 SYGVKD. Trimming took 10 bases from V and 0 from J, leaving 19 bases between them.